Given below is one T cell receptor beta chain in context. Antigen: not known. The record originates from a study of human thymus T cells. Study results and caveats: Related research described thymic repertoires that were highly overlapping among unrelated individuals. Across thymic and blood repertoires, the usage of V and J genes appeared to be biased.

This CDR3 contains 14 residues. V lost 3 bases to trimming and J lost 5 bases, with 11 bases between them. The V gene's germline CDR1 is ENHRY and CDR2 SYGVKD. Corrective cardiac surgery supplied the resected thymus tissue. All donors were healthy Finnish infants who were undergoing corrective surgery to treat congenital heart defects. The table came from immunoSEQ multiplex PCR; TCRdb's copy has only in-frame clones and leaves some out. The sample shows 65,000 to 90,000 clones, 90% to 95% of them seen only once. The material sequenced was thymus tissue. J is TRBJ1-5 and V is TRBV10-3; TRBD1 is a possible D gene (6 bases). This TCR was sampled from a girl under three years old with a congenital heart defect but otherwise immunologically healthy. The CDR3 DNA follows: TGTGCCATCAGTGACAGGGGCCCCTATCAGCCCCAGCATTTT. It is translated as CAISDRGPYQPQHF.